This TCR beta chain was sequenced during a study of radiotherapy plus CTLA-4 blockade in lung cancer. This CDR3 comprises 11 residues. After removal of 7 bases from V and 4 bases from J, the junction contained 0 bases not matched to a gene. Germline CDR1 SNHLY, CDR2 FYNNEI. CTLA-4 blockade using ipilimumab, together with focal radiation, was received by patients with chemo-refractory metastatic non-small-cell lung cancer. Sequenced by immunoSEQ multiplex PCR; TCRdb stores in-frame clones only, minus some. This table holds 65,000 to 95,000 clones, around 87% found once. The specimen was peripheral blood, collected from a patient treated with radiotherapy plus ipilimumab. The TCR originated in a human donor with non-small cell lung cancer that progressed on radiotherapy plus ipilimumab. The genes are TRBV2 and TRBJ1-1; 7 bases fit TRBD1. CDR3 protein: CASTGGTEAFF. The CDR3 DNA reads TGTGCCAGCACAGGGGGCACTGAAGCTTTCTTT.